This T cell receptor beta chain was identified during a study of CD8 T cells in Susac syndrome. A note on this clonotype: Its antigen is still unknown.

CD8+ and CD4+ T cells from blood underwent TCR beta sequencing, which was carried out in a high-throughput format. Controls comprised healthy donors matched for age and sex. Study-wide findings and caveats: Only a relatively small number of individuals were included in the TCR sequencing and HLA analysis.

With random hexamers, about 0.45 to 1 ug RNA was reverse transcribed. TCR beta CDR3 was amplified by immunoSEQ multiplex PCR. This amplification extended across 54 Vbeta and 13 Jbeta segments. TCRdb redid the calling of the immunoSEQ multiplex PCR reads with MiXCR, one entry per CDR3 protein. The data contain about 140,000 distinct CDR3 sequences, 90% to 95% of them singletons. V was shortened by 7 bases and J by 0 bases, with 7 bases between the two germline ends. This CDR3 has 12 amino acids. The specimen sequenced was CD8+ T cells from PBMCs. The chain joins TRBV12-3 or TRBV12-4 to TRBJ2-7, with D tentatively TRBD1 (6 bases). The clonotype was recovered from a human donor in good health. As DNA, the CDR3 is TGTGCCAGCATGGACAGCTCCTACGAGCAGTACTTC. Amino acids: CASMDSSYEQYF.